The 25 T cell receptor beta chains reported below all come from one sample, sequenced in a study of T-cell reconstitution after alpha-beta-depleted transplantation in children. As it was prepared, the TCRbeta library received unique molecular identifiers. Each CDR3 protein is one row after TCRdb ran MiXCR on the PCR reads. Of a few hundred thousand distinct CDR3 sequences in the sample, around 16% were seen once. Material: PBMCs from the stem cell graft donor, obtained from the stem cell graft. All receptors derive from a human donor who donated a stem cell graft to a child with acute lymphoblastic leukemia.

The genes are TRBV29-1 and TRBJ2-3; TRBD2 might be the D (5 bases). Germline CDR1 reads SQVTM; CDR2 reads ANQGSEA. Deletions cut 6 bases from V and 2 bases from J, with 15 bases between. This CDR3 is 14 amino acids long. The CDR3 spells CSVRGLALTDTQYF. In DNA form, the CDR3 reads TGCAGCGTGAGAGGTCTAGCTCTCACAGATACGCAGTATTTT.

This chain uses TRBV9 with TRBJ2-7, with 10 positions matching TRBD2. Germline V gives CDR1 SGDLS, CDR2 YYNGEE. Trimming took 0 bases from V and 6 from J; bases not matched to a gene: 3. CDR3 length: 14 amino acids. The CDR3 here is CASSVGPSGSEQYF. In DNA form, the CDR3 reads TGTGCCAGCAGCGTAGGTCCTAGCGGGAGCGAGCAGTACTTC.

J is TRBJ1-5 and V is TRBV19, with 11 bases aligning to TRBD1. V gave up 6 bases and J gave up 1 base; unmatched junction bases: 8. The CDR3 spans 17 residues. The V gene's germline CDR1 is LNHDA and CDR2 SQIVND (reference sequence). CDR3 sequence reads: CASRFWDRGVSNQPQHF. In DNA, the CDR3 is TGTGCCAGTAGGTTTTGGGACAGGGGGGTGAGCAATCAGCCCCAGCATTTT.

This clonotype came up a few times. This chain joins TRBV15 and TRBJ1-4; tentative D call: TRBD1 (5 bases). CDR1 and CDR2 (germline): LNHNV, YYDKDF (reference sequence). The V and J ends lost 5 bases and 1 base respectively, with 11 bases between them. The CDR3 loop spans 15 amino acids. CDR3 in amino acids: CATSEQGETNEKLFF. The CDR3 nucleotides read TGTGCCACCAGCGAGCAAGGGGAAACTAATGAAAAACTGTTTTTT.

The V call is TRBV12-3 or TRBV12-4, the J call TRBJ1-6; D gene uncertain. This CDR3 comprises 14 residues. Trimming removed 0 bases from V and 14 bases from J, with 14 bases in between. The CDR3 DNA sequence: TGTGCCAGCAGTTTAGCCGGGGTGGGGTTTACCCTCCACTTT. Translating gives CASSLAGVGFTLHF.

This clonotype has only a few counts. This chain joins TRBV29-1 and TRBJ2-1; 8 positions match TRBD1. After removal of 3 bases from V and 10 bases from J, the junction contained 11 bases not matched to a gene. The germline V gene encodes CDR1 SQVTM and CDR2 ANQGSEA. This CDR3 comprises 14 residues. Here the CDR3 DNA reads TGCAGCGTTGACTCAGGGGGCGGGCTGCGGGAGCAGTTCTTC. Amino acids: CSVDSGGGLREQFF.

In DNA, the CDR3 is TGTGCCAGCAGTTCCCGGACAGGGGGGTTGGCCCTAGCCAAAAACATTCAGTACTTC. Translated: CASSSRTGGLALAKNIQYF. The chain joins TRBV28 to TRBJ2-4, with 10 positions matching TRBD1. This CDR3 comprises 19 residues. Germline CDR1 is MDHEN and CDR2 is SYDVKM. Unmatched junction bases numbered 12, after V lost 4 bases and J lost 0 bases.

This clonotype has just a few counts. The chain links TRBV24-1 to TRBJ2-2, with D possibly matching TRBD1 (5 bases). Per the germline V gene, CDR1 is KGHDR and CDR2 is SFDVKD. This CDR3 spans 13 amino acids. V lost 4 bases, J lost 9 bases, and 11 bases lay in between. CDR3 DNA: TGTGCCACCAGTGAGGAAGGGGTCCGGGAGCTGTTTTTT. Its translation is CATSEEGVRELFF.

This clonotype has only a few counts. The rearrangement uses TRBV12-3 or TRBV12-4 and TRBJ2-7; 11 nucleotides align to TRBD1. Trimming cost V 5 bases and J 4 bases; bases outside gene matches: 10. The length of the CDR3 is 16 residues. This CDR3 reads CASSTYMDRGLYEQYF. CDR3 nucleotides: TGTGCCAGCAGTACCTACATGGACAGGGGGCTATACGAGCAGTACTTC.

The chain is built from TRBV27 and TRBJ1-2; perhaps TRBD1 as D (5 bases). Between the trimmed V and J ends, which lost 10 bases and 5 bases, there was a span of 17 bases. Germline V gene data show CDR1 as MNHEY and CDR2 as SMNVEV (reference sequence). The CDR3 spans 13 residues. The CDR3 DNA is TGTGCCACCGCCACCGGGGGGAAATATGGCTACACCTTC. Amino acid sequence: CATATGGKYGYTF.

The chain employs TRBV4-1 and TRBJ1-2; a possible D gene is TRBD1 (5 bases). V was trimmed by 4 bases and J by 14 bases, leaving 20 bases between them. Germline values: CDR1 MGHRA, CDR2 YSYEKL. The CDR3 is 13 amino acids. CDR3 in DNA: TGCGCCAGCAGCCCCGCGAAGGGCCTGGAGGGGACCTTC. Residues: CASSPAKGLEGTF.

This chain links TRBV9 with TRBJ1-1, with D possibly TRBD1 on 6 matching bases. There are 16 residues in the CDR3. The germline V and J ends were trimmed by 3 bases and 2 bases, with 17 bases remaining between them. In germline, CDR1 is SGDLS, CDR2 YYNGEE. The DNA for the CDR3 is TGTGCCAGCAGCGCGGCAGGACAGTCACCCAACACTGAAGCTTTCTTT. It translates to CASSAAGQSPNTEAFF.

The table lists this clonotype with a few counts. This sequence joins TRBV4-1 and TRBJ1-5; 8 nucleotides align to TRBD1. Germline V gives CDR1 MGHRA, CDR2 YSYEKL. The V gene end was trimmed by 3 bases and the J gene end by 6 bases; junction bases not matched to a gene: 4. This CDR3 is 14 amino acids long. CDR3 region: CASSQPGGLQPQHF. The DNA of the CDR3 is TGCGCCAGCAGCCAGCCAGGGGGCCTTCAGCCCCAGCATTTT.

In this sample, this clonotype turned up a few times. The chain uses TRBV11-1 and TRBJ2-7; TRBD2 aligns across 7 bases. After removal of 1 base from V and 5 bases from J, the junction contained 20 bases not matched to a gene. The CDR3 totals 19 residues. Germline V gives CDR1 SGHAT, CDR2 FQDESV (reference sequence). CDR3 loop: CASSLGAFKREAPVDEQYF. As DNA, the CDR3 is TGTGCCAGCAGCTTAGGGGCCTTTAAGCGGGAAGCGCCTGTCGACGAGCAGTACTTC.

This chain links TRBV5-1 with TRBJ2-7; the D gene could be TRBD1 or TRBD2 (5 bases each). The V and J ends lost 1 base and 0 bases respectively, with 11 bases between them. Germline V CDR1 and CDR2: SGHRS, YFSETQ. The length of the CDR3 is 15 residues. CDR3 sequence reads: CASSLRQGVSYEQYF. The CDR3 nucleotides read TGCGCCAGCAGCTTGAGGCAGGGAGTCTCCTACGAGCAGTACTTC. Based on the CDR3 plus reference TRBV5-1 and TRBJ2-7, the full variable domain is KAGVTQTPRYLIKTRGQQVTLSCSPISGHRSVSWYQQTPGQGLQFLFEYFSETQRNKGNFPGRFSGRQFSNSRSEMNVSTLELGDSALYLCASSLRQGVSYEQYFGPGTRLTVT.

This clonotype was counted between two and nine times. The rearrangement links TRBV5-1 to TRBJ2-5; 11 nucleotides line up with TRBD1. Looked up from germline, CDR1 is SGHRS and CDR2 is YFSETQ. This CDR3 is 15 amino acids long. Unmatched junction bases numbered 8, after V lost 5 bases and J lost 5 bases. CDR3 bases: TGCGCCAGCAGACGAGGACAGGGGGCGGAGGAGACCCAGTACTTC. Translated, it gives CASRRGQGAEETQYF.

J is TRBJ2-1 and V is TRBV9, with a tentative D call TRBD1 (6 bases). In germline, CDR1 is SGDLS, CDR2 YYNGEE. The ends were cut back, 5 bases at V and 1 base at J, with 16 bases in the middle. The CDR3 is 16 amino acids. The CDR3 is CASSRIGTRSYNEQFF. The CDR3 coding sequence is TGTGCCAGCAGTCGAATCGGGACAAGGTCCTACAATGAGCAGTTCTTC.

The chain uses TRBV15 and TRBJ1-3, with unresolved D. The length of the CDR3 is 15 residues. Between the trimmed V and J ends, which lost 0 bases and 0 bases, there was a span of 6 bases. Germline CDR1 is LNHNV and CDR2 is YYDKDF (reference sequence). The CDR3 loop is CATSRDASSGNTIYF. The DNA for the CDR3 is TGTGCCACCAGCAGAGATGCGAGCTCTGGAAACACCATATATTTT.

This chain connects TRBV10-3 to TRBJ2-7; 10 nucleotides match TRBD2. The germline V gene encodes CDR1 ENHRY and CDR2 SYGVKD. The CDR3 sequence is 14 residues long. Trimming removed 6 bases from V and 2 bases from J; junction bases left unmatched: 4. The CDR3 coding sequence is TGTGCCATCAGAACCGGGACTAGCGCCTACGAGCAGTACTTC. This gives the protein CAIRTGTSAYEQYF.

The sample holds a few counts of this clonotype. This rearrangement joins TRBV15 to TRBJ2-7; 10 bases are a match to TRBD1. CDR3 size: 13 residues. Germline trimming cut 5 bases from V and 2 bases from J; bases unmatched to any gene: 0. Germline loops: CDR1 LNHNV, CDR2 YYDKDF (reference sequence). CDR3 in DNA: TGTGCCACCAGCGACAGGGGGCCCTACGAGCAGTACTTC. This translates into CATSDRGPYEQYF.

Only a few counts were recorded for this clonotype. V usage is TRBV12-3 or TRBV12-4 and J usage is TRBJ1-1; weak D call: TRBD1 (6 bases). Trimming stripped 8 bases from V and 1 base from J, with 26 bases between. This CDR3 is 18 amino acids long. CDR3 sequence reads: CASGSAARGRFGNTEAFF. DNA for the CDR3: TGTGCCAGCGGGTCCGCAGCCAGGGGCAGGTTTGGGAACACTGAAGCTTTCTTT.

This chain joins TRBV5-2 and TRBJ2-7; no check of the table's D call, TRBD2, against the DNA was made. TRBV5-2 is tagged as a pseudogene. This CDR3 spans 14 amino acids. The CDR3 nucleotides are TGTGCCATGGGCCCCGGACTAGCGGCAGGGGAGCAGTACTTC. Translation gives CAMGPGLAAGEQYF.

This chain connects TRBV5-1 to TRBJ2-7, with D possibly called TRBD1 or TRBD2 (5 bases each). Looked up from germline, CDR1 is SGHRS and CDR2 is YFSETQ. This CDR3 comprises 13 residues. The V end lost 4 bases, the J end lost 2 bases, and 10 bases lay between the germline ends. The CDR3, as DNA: TGCGCCAGCAGCACTACGGGGCCCTACGAGCAGTACTTC. This codes for CASSTTGPYEQYF.

The table lists this clonotype with a few counts. The V call is TRBV7-3, the J call TRBJ2-1; 10 bases align to TRBD2. The germline CDR1 and CDR2 sequences are SGHTA and FQGTGA. V shed 2 bases, J shed 9 bases, and the junction held 16 bases outside the gene matches. This CDR3 is built from 18 residues. CDR3: CASSLGLVAGGSVTEQFF. In nucleotides, the CDR3 is TGTGCCAGCAGCTTAGGGTTGGTAGCGGGAGGCTCGGTCACTGAGCAGTTCTTC.

This clonotype was counted many times. This rearrangement joins TRBV5-1 to TRBJ2-7; TRBD1 aligns across 7 bases. The CDR3 has 14 amino acids. J gave up 1 base and V 4 bases, and 5 bases lay outside the gene matches. Germline-derived CDR1 and CDR2 are SGHRS and YFSETQ. The CDR3 coding sequence is TGCGCCAGCAGCACCGGGACAGCTTCCTACGAGCAGTACTTC. Its translation is CASSTGTASYEQYF.